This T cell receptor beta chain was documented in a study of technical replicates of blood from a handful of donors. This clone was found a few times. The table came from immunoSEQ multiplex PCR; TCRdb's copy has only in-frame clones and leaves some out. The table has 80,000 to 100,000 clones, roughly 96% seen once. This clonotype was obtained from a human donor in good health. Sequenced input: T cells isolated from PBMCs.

The CDR3 nucleotides are TGTGCCAGCTCACAGACAGGGACCACTGAAGCTTTCTTT. This gives the protein CASSQTGTTEAFF. The chain couples TRBV18 to TRBJ1-1, with TRBD1 matching 7 bases. The CDR3 contains 13 residues. The ends lost 4 bases at V and 4 bases at J; junction bases unmatched: 3. Germline-derived CDR1 and CDR2 are KGHSH and LQKENI.